The T cell receptor (beta chain) under discussion was sequenced for a study of T cell responses to AZD1222 COVID-19 vaccine. Study results and caveats: Nearly half of spike-specific TCRs reportedly target variant regions that are unmutated in the B.1.351 and B.1.1.7 variants.

Profiling relied on immunoSEQ multiplex PCR, and the TCRdb table lists in-frame clones only, not all of them. Of roughly 120,000 clones listed, approximately 92% are singletons. Trimming shortened V by 1 base and J by 5 bases, and 9 bases separated the two germline ends. The CDR3 contains 13 residues. The germline CDR1 and CDR2 sequences are SGHRS and YFSETQ. Points on this clone: Its antigen remains unknown.

The sample consisted of peripheral blood, taken on day 0 of AZD1222 vaccination. The origin of this receptor is an adult in good health. This rearrangement joins TRBV5-1 to TRBJ1-1; D call uncertain. CDR3 DNA: TGCGCCAGCAGCTTGATGGGAATGACTGAAGCTTTCTTT. Protein: CASSLMGMTEAFF.